These 24 T cell receptor beta chains were sequenced from one sample in a study of shared clonotypes between healthy human individuals. The data were produced by immunoSEQ multiplex PCR, yet TCRdb's version contains in-frame clones alone and is incomplete. Of under 2.5 million clones listed, under 95% are singletons. Sequenced input: naive CD4+ T cells from PBMCs. Subset specified: CD45RA+ positively selected. These receptors were obtained from a man aged 18 to 29 in good health. Some clones in this sample may be carry-over from other donors' samples.

Points on this clone: At the DNA level, this CDR3 is encoded by other sequences in the same sample as well. The chain has TRBV11-3 and TRBJ2-7; TRBD2 agrees at 15 bases. The ends lost 5 bases at V and 7 bases at J; junction bases unmatched: 6. The CDR3 contains 15 residues. The germline gives CDR1 SGHNT, CDR2 YENEEA. Written as DNA, the CDR3 is TGTGCCAGCAGCCCGGGACTAGCGGGAGGTGGTGAGCAGTACTTC. This gives the protein CASSPGLAGGGEQYF.

The J gene is TRBJ2-7, the V gene TRBV7-2, with TRBD1 matching 10 bases. Germline CDR1 SGHTA, CDR2 FQGNSA. The CDR3 runs to 16 residues. Unmatched junction bases numbered 9, after V lost 4 bases and J lost 3 bases. This CDR3 reads CASSWGDRGLIYEQYF. For the CDR3, the DNA is TGTGCCAGCAGCTGGGGGGACAGGGGTTTGATCTACGAGCAGTACTTC.

A note on this clone: The identical CDR3 is also encoded by other nucleotide sequences in the sample. This chain joins TRBV5-1 and TRBJ2-2; TRBD2 agrees at 13 bases. This CDR3 has 16 amino acids. Germline V gene sequence: CDR1 SGHRS, CDR2 YFSETQ. The trim removed 0 bases at V and 5 bases at J, leaving 1 base unmatched. As DNA, the CDR3 is TGCGCCAGCAGCTTGGGACTAGCGGGAGGAACCGGGGAGCTGTTTTTT. This translates into CASSLGLAGGTGELFF. Filled out from reference TRBV5-1 and TRBJ2-2, the complete variable domain reads KAGVTQTPRYLIKTRGQQVTLSCSPISGHRSVSWYQQTPGQGLQFLFEYFSETQRNKGNFPGRFSGRQFSNSRSEMNVSTLELGDSALYLCASSLGLAGGTGELFFGEGSRLTVL.

V gene TRBV4-1 combines with J gene TRBJ1-1, with 8 bases matching TRBD1. Germline CDR1 is MGHRA and CDR2 is YSYEKL. Trimming at V came to 4 bases and at J to 5 bases, leaving 12 bases not matched to a gene. The CDR3 is 16 residues long. CDR3 nucleotide sequence: TGCGCCAGCAGCCCGACCAAGGACAGGGTCTGGACTGAAGCTTTCTTT. Protein: CASSPTKDRVWTEAFF.

A remark on this clone: Distinct nucleotide sequences in the sample also encode this CDR3. This sequence joins TRBV2 and TRBJ1-4; 7 bases agree with TRBD1. With V trimmed by 6 bases and J by 6 bases, 7 bases remained unmatched. The CDR3 has 14 amino acids. Germline V gene sequence: CDR1 SNHLY, CDR2 FYNNEI. The CDR3 region is CASRAGTVDEKLFF. The CDR3 nucleotides read TGTGCCAGCAGGGCCGGGACAGTTGATGAAAAACTGTTTTTT.

In its sample, this clone was seen a few times. The same CDR3 arises from other DNA sequences in this sample as well. The rearrangement uses TRBV19 and TRBJ1-5, with TRBD1 identical over 10 bases. There are 13 residues in the CDR3. With 7 bases clipped from V and 5 bases from J, the junction kept 2 bases outside the gene matches. Germline CDR1 LNHDA, CDR2 SQIVND (reference sequence). CDR3 nucleotide sequence: TGTGCCAGTATCGGACAGGGGGATCAGCCCCAGCATTTT. Encoded protein: CASIGQGDQPQHF.

V usage is TRBV2 and J usage is TRBJ1-4; a weak D match, TRBD1 (5 bases). Germline CDR1 reads SNHLY; CDR2 reads FYNNEI. Trimming took 6 bases from V and 5 from J, leaving 13 bases between them. The CDR3 contains 14 residues. DNA for the CDR3: TGTGCCAGCAGGCCTGGGACGCAGAATGAAAAACTGTTTTTT. As protein: CASRPGTQNEKLFF.

This rearrangement joins TRBV5-6 to TRBJ2-1, with D perhaps TRBD2 (5 bases). Germline V gives CDR1 SGHDT, CDR2 YYEEEE. V lost 4 bases to trimming and J lost 12 bases, with 17 bases between them. This CDR3 spans 13 amino acids. CDR3 sequence (DNA): TGTGCCAGCAGCCTTACGGACTCCTCCCCGCAGTTCTTC. This encodes CASSLTDSSPQFF.

This clone was counted once. J is TRBJ2-3 and V is TRBV27, with D perhaps given as TRBD1 or TRBD2 (5 bases each). The V end lost 7 bases, the J end lost 0 bases, and 17 bases lay between the germline ends. The CDR3 covers 16 residues. Germline V lookup: CDR1 MNHEY, CDR2 SMNVEV (reference sequence). The CDR3 is CASMGRVGSSTDTQYF. In DNA form, the CDR3 reads TGTGCCAGCATGGGGCGGGTGGGTTCTAGCACAGATACGCAGTATTTT.

V and J are TRBV28 and TRBJ2-1, with 14 bases lining up with TRBD2. The V gene's germline CDR1 is MDHEN and CDR2 SYDVKM. V shed 6 bases and J 10 bases; nucleotides not matched to a gene: 8. The CDR3 has 15 residues. The CDR3 spells CASSRGLAGVREQFF. In nucleotides, the CDR3 is TGTGCCAGCAGCCGGGGACTAGCGGGAGTAAGAGAGCAGTTCTTC.

The genes are TRBV2 and TRBJ2-6; D not resolved. Trimming removed 7 bases from V and 1 base from J, with 8 bases in between. The CDR3 sequence is 14 residues long. Germline assignment: CDR1 SNHLY and CDR2 FYNNEI. CDR3 protein: CASNLGSGANVLTF. CDR3 sequence (DNA): TGTGCCAGCAACCTAGGGTCTGGGGCCAACGTCCTGACTTTC.

The chain joins TRBV6-4 to TRBJ1-5, with no clear D. With 4 bases removed from V and 6 bases from J, the gap between germline ends came to 10 bases. The CDR3 contains 13 residues. Germline V gene data show CDR1 as MRHNA and CDR2 as SNTAGT. CDR3: CASSVGVGQPQHF. CDR3 coding DNA: TGTGCCAGCAGTGTTGGGGTGGGTCAGCCCCAGCATTTT.

The chain couples TRBV27 to TRBJ1-2, with D perhaps matching TRBD1 (5 bases). The CDR3 spans 14 residues. Trimming stripped 7 bases from V and 4 bases from J, with 16 bases between. Germline CDR1 reads MNHEY; CDR2 reads SMNVEV (reference sequence). The CDR3 spells CASTSAGGGYGYTF. The CDR3, as DNA: TGTGCCAGCACTTCGGCCGGCGGGGGCTATGGCTACACCTTC.

On this clone: The sample contains more than one DNA sequence encoding this CDR3. J is TRBJ1-5 and V is TRBV28; 7 nucleotides align to TRBD1. Germline V gene data show CDR1 as MDHEN and CDR2 as SYDVKM. The CDR3 has 13 residues. Germline trimming cut 6 bases from V and 4 bases from J; bases unmatched to any gene: 3. In DNA form, the CDR3 reads TGTGCCAGCAGCTTGACAGGGAATCAGCCCCAGCATTTT. It codes for CASSLTGNQPQHF. Together with reference TRBV28 and TRBJ1-5, the CDR3 gives the full variable domain: DVKVTQSSRYLVKRTGEKVFLECVQDMDHENMFWYRQDPGLGLRLIYFSYDVKMKEKGDIPEGYSVSREKKERFSLILESASTNQTSMYLCASSLTGNQPQHFGDGTRLSIL.

The rearrangement joins TRBV7-2 to TRBJ2-7; D perhaps matches TRBD2 (5 bases). The CDR3 length is 9 residues. Germline V gene sequence: CDR1 SGHTA, CDR2 FQGNSA. V was cut by 4 bases and J by 12 bases, with 7 bases left in between. As DNA, the CDR3 is TGTGCCAGCAGCTGGAGGCTGTACTTC. Protein product: CASSWRLYF.

In DNA, the CDR3 is TGTGCCAGCAGCTTGTCAAAAGAAAATCTAGCACAAGAGACCCAGTACTTC. It yields the protein CASSLSKENLAQETQYF. V and J are TRBV7-9 and TRBJ2-5; a possible D gene is TRBD2 (5 bases). Germline V gene lookup returns CDR1 SEHNR and CDR2 FQNEAQ (reference sequence). Trimming removed 3 bases at V and 2 bases at J, with 19 bases between. This CDR3 has 17 residues.

The V call is TRBV2, the J call TRBJ2-6; TRBD1 is a possible D gene (6 bases). CDR1 and CDR2 from the germline V gene are SNHLY and FYNNEI. Trimming stripped 8 bases from V and 0 bases from J, with 11 bases between. The CDR3 has 15 residues. CDR3 DNA sequence: TGTGCCAGCGGTACAGGGACCTCTGGGGCCAACGTCCTGACTTTC. It codes for CASGTGTSGANVLTF.

Only a few counts were recorded for this clone. V is TRBV29-1 and J is TRBJ1-1; D uncertain. The V gene's germline CDR1 is SQVTM and CDR2 ANQGSEA. Deletions cut 3 bases from V and 3 bases from J, with 11 bases between. This CDR3 is built from 13 residues. DNA for the CDR3: TGCAGCGTTGAGAGGAGGCAGCACACTGAAGCTTTCTTT. Protein product: CSVERRQHTEAFF. Full variable domain (missing parts from reference TRBV29-1 and TRBJ1-1): SAVISQKPSRDICQRGTSLTIQCQVDSQVTMMFWYRQQPGQSLTLIATANQGSEATYESGFVIDKFPISRPNLTFSTLTVSNMSPEDSSIYLCSVERRQHTEAFFGQGTRLTVV.

CDR3 in amino acids: CASSRLRGTEAFF. In DNA, the CDR3 is TGTGCCAGCAGTCGACTCAGGGGTACTGAAGCTTTCTTT. The J gene is TRBJ1-1, the V gene TRBV2; D is possibly TRBD1 (6 bases). Germline V gives CDR1 SNHLY, CDR2 FYNNEI. This CDR3 spans 13 amino acids. V was pared by 5 bases and J by 5 bases, with 12 bases between.

The rearrangement links TRBV9 to TRBJ2-1, with 8 nucleotides matching TRBD2. The ends lost 4 bases at V and 3 bases at J; junction bases unmatched: 6. The CDR3 totals 15 residues. Per the germline V gene, CDR1 is SGDLS and CDR2 is YYNGEE. The CDR3 protein is CASSSFSGNYNEQFF. In nucleotides, the CDR3 is TGTGCCAGCAGCAGTTTTAGCGGGAACTACAATGAGCAGTTCTTC.

A word on this clone: In the same sample, other DNA sequences code for this CDR3. The chain couples TRBV7-2 to TRBJ2-3, with 9 bases aligning to TRBD2. V lost 5 bases to trimming and J lost 1 base; unmatched junction nucleotides: 4. The CDR3 contains 15 residues. Per germline, CDR1 SGHTA and CDR2 FQGNSA. The CDR3 DNA reads as TGTGCCAGCAGCCTTAGGACTAGCGGCACAGATACGCAGTATTTT. This codes for CASSLRTSGTDTQYF.

The chain is built from TRBV5-1 and TRBJ2-5; the D gene is possibly TRBD1 (6 bases). This CDR3 is 15 amino acids long. Looked up from germline, CDR1 is SGHRS and CDR2 is YFSETQ. Trimming left V 6 bases short and J 4 bases short, with 19 bases between. This CDR3 reads CASKDPEGHGETQYF. In nucleotides, the CDR3 is TGCGCCAGCAAAGATCCAGAGGGACACGGAGAGACCCAGTACTTC.

Comments on this clone: Other DNA sequences in this sample translate to the same CDR3. The chain is built from TRBV6-6 and TRBJ1-3; no clear D gene. V lost 2 bases to trimming and J lost 0 bases, with 8 bases between them. Germline loops: CDR1 MNHNY, CDR2 SVGAGI (reference sequence). CDR3 length: 15 residues. The CDR3 protein is CASSYGPSSGNTIYF. DNA of the CDR3: TGTGCCAGCAGTTACGGACCGAGCTCTGGAAACACCATATATTTT.

The V gene is TRBV6-1, the J gene TRBJ2-1; weak D call: TRBD2 (6 bases). V was clipped by 4 bases and J by 0 bases, with 10 bases between them. Per the germline V gene, CDR1 is MNHNS and CDR2 is SASEGT. This CDR3 is 15 amino acids long. The CDR3 here is CASSASASSYNEQFF. The CDR3 DNA reads TGTGCCAGCAGTGCTAGCGCGAGCTCCTACAATGAGCAGTTCTTC.